The sample holds a few counts of the clone carrying this T cell receptor (beta chain). Its specificity is not known. TCRdb re-analysed the multiplex PCR reads in MiXCR, keeping a single row per CDR3 protein. The table includes some 10,000 distinct CDR3 sequences, roughly 53% detected once. This sample stems from a study of breast tumors, draining lymph nodes, adjacent tissues. The germline CDR1 and CDR2 sequences are DFQATT and SNEGSKA (reference sequence). Trimming left V 1 base short and J 2 bases short, with 6 bases between. The CDR3 totals 12 residues. Study-wide findings and caveats: Tumor TCR diversity was below lymph nodes but above nontumor tissue. The lymph node origin of tumor T cells was framed as consistent with a hypothesis, not demonstrated. Findings are consistent with lymph node origin and intratumoral expansion of most tumor T cells.

Sample: breast tumor tissue. The TCR was taken from a female donor with breast cancer. Some clones in this sample may be carry-over from other donors' samples. The gene calls are TRBV20-1 and TRBJ2-7, with D hard to call. The CDR3: CSARGQTYEQYF. In nucleotides, the CDR3 is TGCAGTGCTAGAGGGCAGACCTACGAGCAGTACTTC.